A selection of T cell receptor beta chains follows, all from one sample in a study of blood T cell repertoires in COVID-19. Profiled with immunoSEQ multiplex PCR; TCRdb holds only in-frame clones, not every one. The sample lists tens of thousands of clones, about three quarters occurring once. The sequencing sample was made of peripheral blood. These receptor sequences come from a man younger than 45 with COVID-19, enrolled during active disease. The CDR3 runs from the conserved cysteine through the conserved F or W. The D gene is left open where the match is weak. For some rows the clone size is stated as once, few or many, or as a class when expanded; others skip it.

d_call,v_call,j_call,clone_size,cdr3_nt,cdr3_aa
TRBD1,TRBV4-1,TRBJ1-2,.,TGCGCCAGCAGCCAAGATAAGGGGGCCTATGGCTACACCTTC,CASSQDKGAYGYTF
.,TRBV28,TRBJ1-2,.,TGTGCCAGCACCCCCTACAGGGCCGGCTATGGCTACACCTTC,CASTPYRAGYGYTF
.,TRBV4-3,TRBJ2-6,.,TGCGCCAGCAGCCAAGATGCAGGCTCTGGGGCCAACGTCCTGACTTTC,CASSQDAGSGANVLTF
TRBD1,TRBV9,TRBJ1-1,.,TGTGCCAGCAGCGCCGAGGGACAGCCAAAAGCTTTCTTT,CASSAEGQPKAFF
.,TRBV4-3,TRBJ2-5,.,TGCGCCAGCAGCCCCGAGACAGGACGCGGGTCAGAGACCCAGTACTTC,CASSPETGRGSETQYF
TRBD2,TRBV2,TRBJ2-3,.,TGTGCCAGCAGCCCCCCTAGCGGGAGCGACACAGATACGCAGTATTTT,CASSPPSGSDTDTQYF
.,TRBV4-3,TRBJ2-2,.,TGCGCCAGCAGCCCTTCGGTGTTAGATACCGGGGAGCTGTTTTTT,CASSPSVLDTGELFF
.,TRBV28,TRBJ2-5,.,TGTGCCAGCAGTTCCAACCTGGCAGAACTATACCAAGAGACCCAGTACTTC,CASSSNLAELYQETQYF
.,TRBV28,TRBJ1-6,.,TGTGCCAGCAGCCCCACTTGGTCCGATTATAATTCACCCCTCCACTTT,CASSPTWSDYNSPLHF
.,TRBV4-1,TRBJ2-7,once,TGCGCCAGCAGCGAAAGAGTGGCAGGGTACTACGAGCAGTACTTC,CASSERVAGYYEQYF
.,TRBV5-4,TRBJ2-2,.,TGTGCCAGCAAGGGAGTCCCCGAGGGTCCCGGGGAGCTGTTTTTT,CASKGVPEGPGELFF
.,TRBV5-1,TRBJ1-5,few,TGCGCCAGCAGCCTATCGACGGGTCAGCCCCAGCATTTT,CASSLSTGQPQHF
.,TRBV3-1/TRBV3-2,TRBJ2-5,.,TGTGCCAGCAGTCCCGGGGGAAACCTTCAAGAGACCCAGTACTTC,CASSPGGNLQETQYF
TRBD2,TRBV9,TRBJ2-1,.,TGTGCCAGCAGCGCCGGGACTAGCGGGGCAAATGAGCAGTTCTTC,CASSAGTSGANEQFF
.,TRBV15,TRBJ1-3,.,TGTGCCACCAGCCCCCCGGGGAGTAGGGGAAACACCATATATTTT,CATSPPGSRGNTIYF
.,TRBV6-5,TRBJ2-7,.,TGTGCCACCGCCGGCGGGGCCTACGAGCAGTACTTC,CATAGGAYEQYF
TRBD1,TRBV9,TRBJ1-2,.,TGTGCCAGCAGCGCGCACTCACCCCTTAGTGGGACAGGATACAGCAACTATGGCTACACCTTC,CASSAHSPLSGTGYSNYGYTF
.,TRBV7-2,TRBJ1-6,.,TGTGCCAGCAGCTTAGACGGCAGGAATAATTCACCCCTCCACTTT,CASSLDGRNNSPLHF
.,TRBV5-1,TRBJ2-5,.,TGCGCCAGCAGTCCCGGACACTACCAAGAGACCCAGTACTTC,CASSPGHYQETQYF
TRBD1,TRBV11-3,TRBJ2-2,.,TGTGCCAGCAGCCTGAGACAGGGGAACACCGGGGAGCTGTTTTTT,CASSLRQGNTGELFF
.,TRBV19,TRBJ1-1,.,TGTGCCACTAGTAGATCCGGGACTCTGGACTTGGTGAAAACTGAAGCTTTCTTT,CATSRSGTLDLVKTEAFF
.,TRBV30,TRBJ2-6,.,TGTGCCTGGAGCCAAGGGGGGGCGCTGTTTCGCAACTCTGGGGCCAACGTCCTGACTTTC,CAWSQGGALFRNSGANVLTF
.,TRBV6-4,TRBJ1-1,.,TGTGCCAGCAGTGAAGCAGGGGAGAGGACTGAAGCTTTCTTT,CASSEAGERTEAFF
TRBD2,TRBV7-3,TRBJ2-2,.,TGTGCCAGCAGCCCAAGCGGGAGAAAGACCGGGGAGCTGTTTTTT,CASSPSGRKTGELFF
.,TRBV29-1,TRBJ1-2,.,TGCAGCGTTCAGGGGTTGGGTTATGGCTACACCTTC,CSVQGLGYGYTF
.,TRBV12-2,TRBJ2-5,.,TGTGCAAGTCGCTTATTGCGGAGAGATCAAGAGACCCAGTACTTC,CASRLLRRDQETQYF
.,TRBV6-2/TRBV6-3,TRBJ1-5,.,TGTGCCAGCAGCCCTTCGAGGGGGGGCCACCAGCATTTT,CASSPSRGGHQHF
.,TRBV6-6,TRBJ2-3,.,TGTGCCAGCAGTTACCTCCCCGACATAGATACGCAGTATTTT,CASSYLPDIDTQYF
.,TRBV28,TRBJ1-1,.,TGTGCCAGCAGTTTGACAGGAAAGAACACTGAAGCTTTCTTT,CASSLTGKNTEAFF
TRBD1,TRBV27,TRBJ2-6,.,TGTGCCAGCAGTCGTACCGGGACAGGGTTTTTTCCTGGGGCCAACGTCCTGACTTTC,CASSRTGTGFFPGANVLTF
.,TRBV14,TRBJ1-1,.,TGTGCCAGCAGCCCACTGGGGCGGAACACTGAAGCTTTCTTT,CASSPLGRNTEAFF
.,TRBV5-1,TRBJ1-5,.,TGCGCCAGCAGCTTGAGCGGGGATGTGGGCCAGCCCCAGCATTTT,CASSLSGDVGQPQHF
TRBD1,TRBV5-1,TRBJ2-1,.,TGCGCCAGCAGCTTATTGGGACAGGGGGCGAAGGTACGTAATGAGCAGTTCTTC,CASSLLGQGAKVRNEQFF
TRBD1,TRBV5-1,TRBJ2-1,.,TGCGCCACCACCACTGGACAGGGGAGGATTGAGCAGTTCTTC,CATTTGQGRIEQFF
TRBD1,TRBV27,TRBJ2-5,.,TGTGCCAGCAGCATATCCTGGACAGGGGGCCGGGAGACCCAGTACTTC,CASSISWTGGRETQYF
.,TRBV15,TRBJ2-1,once,TGTGCCACCAGCAGAGATCGGATTAATGGGGCACATGAGCAGTTCTTC,CATSRDRINGAHEQFF
TRBD1,TRBV10-2,TRBJ2-1,few,TGCGCCACCCTCTGGACAGGGGACGGTGAGCAGTTCTTC,CATLWTGDGEQFF
.,TRBV7-3,TRBJ2-1,.,TGTGCCAGCAGCTTAGCGGGATCTTCCTACAATGAGCAGTTCTTC,CASSLAGSSYNEQFF
.,TRBV4-1,TRBJ2-2,.,TGCGCCAGCAGCCAGGAGCAGGGATTGGACACCGGGGAGCTGTTTTTT,CASSQEQGLDTGELFF
TRBD1,TRBV11-3,TRBJ1-1,.,TGTGCCAGCAGGGGGGACAGAGTGAACACTGAAGCTTTCTTT,CASRGDRVNTEAFF
TRBD1,TRBV19,TRBJ1-1,.,TGTGCCAGTAGTATTACAGGGGGAGCGACTGAAGCTTTCTTT,CASSITGGATEAFF
TRBD2,TRBV30,TRBJ2-1,.,TGTGCCTGGAGTGTAGGACTAGCGGGGGGCTACAATGAGCAGTTCTTC,CAWSVGLAGGYNEQFF
.,TRBV24-1,TRBJ2-5,.,TGTGCCACCAGTGATTTTCCCCAGGGGCCCGAGACCCAGTACTTC,CATSDFPQGPETQYF
TRBD1,TRBV19,TRBJ1-4,once,TGTGCCAGTAGCCGGACAGGGGTAACTAATGAAAAACTGTTTTTT,CASSRTGVTNEKLFF
TRBD1,TRBV18,TRBJ1-2,.,TGTGCCAGCTCAACCGGACAGGGTTCTGGCTACACCTTC,CASSTGQGSGYTF
.,TRBV9,TRBJ2-7,.,TGTGCCAGCAGCGACGCGGTTTCTTACGAGCAGTACTTC,CASSDAVSYEQYF
.,TRBV2,TRBJ2-1,.,TGTGCCAGCAGTCCGGACTTCCAAACCTACAATGAGCAGTTCTTC,CASSPDFQTYNEQFF
.,TRBV7-8,TRBJ2-5,.,TGTGCCAGCAGCCCTAGGGGGGAGACCCAGTACTTC,CASSPRGETQYF
.,TRBV27,TRBJ1-1,.,TGTGCCAGCAGTCTAACAGGGTGGACTGAAGCTTTCTTT,CASSLTGWTEAFF
TRBD2,TRBV9,TRBJ2-1,.,TGTGCCAGCAGCGGATCCGGGACTAGCGGGAGCTATGAGCAGTTCTTC,CASSGSGTSGSYEQFF
.,TRBV30,TRBJ2-5,.,TGTGCCTGGAGTGTACTAGGCTCGGAGACCCAGTACTTC,CAWSVLGSETQYF
TRBD2,TRBV5-4,TRBJ2-7,.,TGTGCCAGCAGCTTGGGGGCGGGAGCTGACGAGCAGTACTTC,CASSLGAGADEQYF
TRBD2,TRBV5-1,TRBJ2-3,.,TGCGCCAGCAGAAAATCCGGGACTAGCGGTAGGGATACGCAGTATTTT,CASRKSGTSGRDTQYF